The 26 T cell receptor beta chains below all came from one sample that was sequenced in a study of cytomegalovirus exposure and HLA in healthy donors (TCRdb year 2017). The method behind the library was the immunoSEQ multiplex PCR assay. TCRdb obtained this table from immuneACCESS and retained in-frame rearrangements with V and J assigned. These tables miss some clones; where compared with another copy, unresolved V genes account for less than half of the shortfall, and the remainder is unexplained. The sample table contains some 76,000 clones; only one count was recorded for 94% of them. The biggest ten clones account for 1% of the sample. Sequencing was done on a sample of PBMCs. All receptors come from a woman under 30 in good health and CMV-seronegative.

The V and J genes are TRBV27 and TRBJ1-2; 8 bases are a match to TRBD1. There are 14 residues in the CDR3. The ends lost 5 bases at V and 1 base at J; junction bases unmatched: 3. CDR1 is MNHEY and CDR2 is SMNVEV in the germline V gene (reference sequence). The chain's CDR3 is CASSQGASNYGYTF. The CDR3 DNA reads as TGTGCCAGCAGTCAGGGGGCGAGTAACTATGGCTACACCTTC.

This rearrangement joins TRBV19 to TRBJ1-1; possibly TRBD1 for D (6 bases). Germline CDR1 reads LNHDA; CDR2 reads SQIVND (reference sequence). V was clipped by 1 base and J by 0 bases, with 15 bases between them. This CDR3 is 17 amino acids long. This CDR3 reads CASSIGGGRAVNTEAFF. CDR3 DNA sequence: TGTGCCAGTAGTATAGGCGGGGGCAGGGCTGTGAACACTGAAGCTTTCTTT.

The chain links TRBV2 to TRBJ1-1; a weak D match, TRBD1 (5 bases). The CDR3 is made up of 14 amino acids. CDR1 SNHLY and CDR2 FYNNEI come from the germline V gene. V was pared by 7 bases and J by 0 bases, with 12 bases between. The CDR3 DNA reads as TGTGCCAGCACGACAGCTAAGATGAACACTGAAGCTTTCTTT. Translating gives CASTTAKMNTEAFF.

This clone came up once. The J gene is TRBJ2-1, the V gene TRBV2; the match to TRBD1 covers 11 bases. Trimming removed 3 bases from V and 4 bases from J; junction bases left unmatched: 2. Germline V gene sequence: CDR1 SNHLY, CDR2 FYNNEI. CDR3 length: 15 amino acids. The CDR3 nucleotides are TGTGCCAGCAGTGACGGGACAGGGGGATACAATGAGCAGTTCTTC. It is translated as CASSDGTGGYNEQFF.

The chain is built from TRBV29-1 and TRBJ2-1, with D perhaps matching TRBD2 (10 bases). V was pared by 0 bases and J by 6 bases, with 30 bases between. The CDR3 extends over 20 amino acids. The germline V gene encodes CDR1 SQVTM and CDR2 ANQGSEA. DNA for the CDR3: TGCAGCGTTGAAGATCTTGGGACAGGGTCTGGGCTAGCGGGAGCCAATGAGCAGTTCTTC. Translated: CSVEDLGTGSGLAGANEQFF.

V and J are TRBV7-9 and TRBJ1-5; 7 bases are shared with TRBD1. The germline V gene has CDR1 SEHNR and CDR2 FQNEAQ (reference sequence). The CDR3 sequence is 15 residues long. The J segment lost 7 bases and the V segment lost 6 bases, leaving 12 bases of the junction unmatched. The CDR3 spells CASSPGGAGGQPQHF. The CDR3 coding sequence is TGTGCCAGCAGTCCGGGGGGGGCAGGGGGACAGCCCCAGCATTTT.

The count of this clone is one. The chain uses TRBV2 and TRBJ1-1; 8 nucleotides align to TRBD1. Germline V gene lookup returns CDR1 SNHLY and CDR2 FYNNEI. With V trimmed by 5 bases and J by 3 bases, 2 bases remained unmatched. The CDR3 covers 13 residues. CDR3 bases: TGTGCCAGCAGTAGACAGGGGCACACTGAAGCTTTCTTT. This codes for CASSRQGHTEAFF.

The CDR3 nucleotides read TGCGCCAGCAGCTTGACGACAGGGGAAGAGACCCAGTACTTC. Its protein is CASSLTTGEETQYF. The chain joins TRBV5-1 to TRBJ2-5; 8 bases line up with TRBD1. With 1 base clipped from V and 3 bases from J, the junction kept 2 bases outside the gene matches. CDR1 and CDR2 from the germline V gene are SGHRS and YFSETQ. The CDR3 covers 14 residues.

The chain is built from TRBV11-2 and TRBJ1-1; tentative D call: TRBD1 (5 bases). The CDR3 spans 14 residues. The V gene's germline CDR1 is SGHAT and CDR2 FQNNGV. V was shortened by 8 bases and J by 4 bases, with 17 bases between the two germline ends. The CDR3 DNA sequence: TGTGCCAGCGTCCTCGGGGGATTTGGCACTGAAGCTTTCTTT. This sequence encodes CASVLGGFGTEAFF.

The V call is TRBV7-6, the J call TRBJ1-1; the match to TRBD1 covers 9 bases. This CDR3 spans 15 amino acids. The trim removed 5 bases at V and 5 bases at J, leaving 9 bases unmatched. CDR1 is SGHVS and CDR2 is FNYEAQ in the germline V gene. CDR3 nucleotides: TGTGCCAGCAGCCCCCAGGGACAGGGTTTTACTGAAGCTTTCTTT. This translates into CASSPQGQGFTEAFF.

Here the CDR3 DNA reads TGTGCCAGCAGCGTCCCTGTGGAGGGGACGAGTCCCTACAATGAGCAGTTCTTC. This sequence encodes CASSVPVEGTSPYNEQFF. The chain combines TRBV9 with TRBJ2-1; D is possibly TRBD2 (6 bases). CDR1 SGDLS and CDR2 YYNGEE come from the germline V gene. V was trimmed by 2 bases and J by 2 bases, leaving 20 bases between them. The CDR3 spans 18 residues.

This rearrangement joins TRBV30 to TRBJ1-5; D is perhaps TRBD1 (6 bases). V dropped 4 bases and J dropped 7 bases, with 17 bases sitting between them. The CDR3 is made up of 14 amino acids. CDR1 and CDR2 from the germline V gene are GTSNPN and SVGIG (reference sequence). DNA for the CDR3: TGTGCCTGGACCCAGGGGAATCTCGAGCAGCCCCAGCATTTT. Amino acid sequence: CAWTQGNLEQPQHF.

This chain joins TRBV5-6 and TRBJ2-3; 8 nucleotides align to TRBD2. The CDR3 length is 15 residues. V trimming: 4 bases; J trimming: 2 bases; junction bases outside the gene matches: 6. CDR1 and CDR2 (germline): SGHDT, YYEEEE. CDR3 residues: CASSKRELDTDTQYF. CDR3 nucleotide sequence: TGTGCCAGCAGCAAGCGGGAGCTTGACACAGATACGCAGTATTTT.

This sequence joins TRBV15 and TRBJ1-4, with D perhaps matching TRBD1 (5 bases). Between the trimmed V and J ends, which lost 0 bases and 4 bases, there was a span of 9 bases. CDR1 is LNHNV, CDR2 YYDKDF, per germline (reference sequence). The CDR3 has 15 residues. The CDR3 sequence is CATSRDGRDNEKLFF. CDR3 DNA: TGTGCCACCAGCAGAGATGGCAGGGATAATGAAAAACTGTTTTTT.

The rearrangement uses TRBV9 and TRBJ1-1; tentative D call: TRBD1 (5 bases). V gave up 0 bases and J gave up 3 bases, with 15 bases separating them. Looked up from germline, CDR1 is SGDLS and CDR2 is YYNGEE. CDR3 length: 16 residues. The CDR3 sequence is CASSVGADIRDTEAFF. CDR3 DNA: TGTGCCAGCAGCGTAGGTGCGGATATCAGGGACACTGAAGCTTTCTTT.

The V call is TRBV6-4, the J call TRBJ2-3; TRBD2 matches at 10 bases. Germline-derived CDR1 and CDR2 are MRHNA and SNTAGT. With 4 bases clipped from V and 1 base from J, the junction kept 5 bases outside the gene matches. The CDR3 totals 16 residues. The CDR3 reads CASSVSGTSGTDTQYF. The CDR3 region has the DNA TGTGCCAGCAGTGTGTCTGGGACTAGCGGCACAGATACGCAGTATTTT.

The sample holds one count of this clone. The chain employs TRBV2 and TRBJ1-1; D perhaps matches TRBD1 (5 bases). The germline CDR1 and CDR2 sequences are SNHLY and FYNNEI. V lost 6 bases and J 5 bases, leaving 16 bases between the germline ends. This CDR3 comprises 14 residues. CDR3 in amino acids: CASRAPDRDTEAFF. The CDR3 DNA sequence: TGTGCCAGCAGAGCTCCCGACAGAGATACTGAAGCTTTCTTT.

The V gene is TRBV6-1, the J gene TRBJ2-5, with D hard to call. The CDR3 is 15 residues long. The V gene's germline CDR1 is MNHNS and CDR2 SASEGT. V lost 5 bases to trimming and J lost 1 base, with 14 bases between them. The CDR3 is CASSISVWAQETQYF. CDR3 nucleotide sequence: TGTGCCAGCAGTATATCAGTCTGGGCCCAAGAGACCCAGTACTTC.

The CDR3 DNA reads TGTGCCAGCAGTGAAAACACGTATAACGGGGGGCGCCAGTTCTTC. As protein: CASSENTYNGGRQFF. The V call is TRBV2, the J call TRBJ2-1, with a tentative D call TRBD2 (7 bases). Germline assignment: CDR1 SNHLY and CDR2 FYNNEI. The CDR3 consists of 15 residues. V was trimmed by 2 bases and J by 13 bases, leaving 21 bases between them.

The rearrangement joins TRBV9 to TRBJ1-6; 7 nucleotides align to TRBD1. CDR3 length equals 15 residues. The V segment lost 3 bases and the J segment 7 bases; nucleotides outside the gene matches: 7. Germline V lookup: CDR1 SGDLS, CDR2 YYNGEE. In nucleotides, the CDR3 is TGTGCCAGCAGCGAATCAGGGGGTGGAAATTCACCCCTCCACTTT. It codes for CASSESGGGNSPLHF.

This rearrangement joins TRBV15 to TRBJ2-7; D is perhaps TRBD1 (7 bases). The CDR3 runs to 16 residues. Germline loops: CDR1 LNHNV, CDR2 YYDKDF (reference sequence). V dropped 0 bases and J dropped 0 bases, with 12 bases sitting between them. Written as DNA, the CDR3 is TGTGCCACCAGCAGAGATGGGCGGGACAGCTCCTACGAGCAGTACTTC. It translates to CATSRDGRDSSYEQYF.

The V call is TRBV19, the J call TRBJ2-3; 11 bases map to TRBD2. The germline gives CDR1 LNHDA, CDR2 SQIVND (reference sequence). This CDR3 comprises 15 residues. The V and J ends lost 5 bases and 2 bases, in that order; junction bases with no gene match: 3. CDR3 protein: CASSSTSGTTDTQYF. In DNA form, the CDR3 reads TGTGCCAGTAGTTCGACTAGCGGGACCACAGATACGCAGTATTTT. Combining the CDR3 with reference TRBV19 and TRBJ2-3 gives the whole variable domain DGGITQSPKYLFRKEGQNVTLSCEQNLNHDAMYWYRQDPGQGLRLIYYSQIVNDFQKGDIAEGYSVSREKKESFPLTVTSAQKNPTAFYLCASSSTSGTTDTQYFGPGTRLTVL.

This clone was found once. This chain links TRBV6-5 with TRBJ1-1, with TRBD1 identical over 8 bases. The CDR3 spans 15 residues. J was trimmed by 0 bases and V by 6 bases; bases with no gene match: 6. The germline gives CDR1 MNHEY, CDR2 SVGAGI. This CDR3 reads CASRRGTGLNTEAFF. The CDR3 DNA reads TGTGCCAGCAGGAGGGGGACAGGATTGAACACTGAAGCTTTCTTT.

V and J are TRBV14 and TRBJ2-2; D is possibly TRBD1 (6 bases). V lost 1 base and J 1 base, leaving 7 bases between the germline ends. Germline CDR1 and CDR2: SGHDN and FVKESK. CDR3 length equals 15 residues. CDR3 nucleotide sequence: TGTGCCAGCAGCCAAGCACAGGGGAACACCGGGGAGCTGTTTTTT. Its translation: CASSQAQGNTGELFF.

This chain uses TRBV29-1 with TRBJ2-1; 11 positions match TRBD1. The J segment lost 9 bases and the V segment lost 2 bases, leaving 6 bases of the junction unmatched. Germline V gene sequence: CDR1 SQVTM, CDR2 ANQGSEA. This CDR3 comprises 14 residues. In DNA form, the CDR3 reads TGCAGCGTTGAAACGGACAGGGGGCAGGTTGAGCAGTTCTTC. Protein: CSVETDRGQVEQFF.

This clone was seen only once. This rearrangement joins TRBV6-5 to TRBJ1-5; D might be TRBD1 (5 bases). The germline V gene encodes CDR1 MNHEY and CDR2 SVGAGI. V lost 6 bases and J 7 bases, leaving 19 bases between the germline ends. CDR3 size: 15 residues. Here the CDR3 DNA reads TGTGCCAGCAGGCAATCCGGGACTCGGAACCAGCCCCAGCATTTT. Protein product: CASRQSGTRNQPQHF.